Each of the 29 T cell receptor beta chains below was sequenced from the same sample in a study of blood T cell repertoires in COVID-19. Assay: immunoSEQ multiplex PCR; the TCRdb copy retains only in-frame clones and omits some. The profile shows about 220,000 clones, around 82% of them singletons. The sequenced sample was peripheral blood. The receptors stem from a woman in her sixties or seventies with acute or convalescent COVID-19.

The rearrangement joins TRBV3-1 (or the pseudogene TRBV3-2) to TRBJ2-4; 7 positions match TRBD2. V lost 4 bases to trimming and J lost 4 bases; unmatched junction nucleotides: 7. The germline gives CDR1 LGHDT, CDR2 YNNKEL (reference sequence). This CDR3 contains 15 residues. The CDR3 sequence is CASSPTVGGKNIQYF. The CDR3 DNA is TGTGCCAGCAGCCCAACCGTGGGGGGGAAAAACATTCAGTACTTC.

Concerning this clone: One end of the junction varies from germline; a read error may be responsible. The gene calls are TRBV12-3 or TRBV12-4 and TRBJ1-2; 10 bases agree with TRBD1. This CDR3 spans 12 amino acids. CDR3 sequence: CASSSRTGGSSF. Here the CDR3 DNA reads TGTGCCAGCAGTTCCAGGACAGGGGGTTCCTCCTTC.

V and J are TRBV30 and TRBJ1-5, with TRBD1 as a possible D gene (5 bases). This CDR3 region has 17 residues. Germline CDR1 reads GTSNPN; CDR2 reads SVGIG (reference sequence). Trimming stripped 0 bases from V and 1 base from J, with 16 bases between. In DNA, the CDR3 is TGTGCCTGGAGTGTTGGACGGGGGGAGGGGAGCAATCAGCCCCAGCATTTT. It codes for CAWSVGRGEGSNQPQHF.

This clone has just one count. The chain has TRBV28 and TRBJ1-4; D remains unclear. Germline V lookup: CDR1 MDHEN, CDR2 SYDVKM. The ends were cut back, 3 bases at V and 2 bases at J, with 10 bases in the middle. The CDR3 runs to 15 residues. This CDR3 is CASSFRGSTNEKLFF. The DNA for the CDR3 is TGTGCCAGCAGTTTCCGCGGGTCGACTAATGAAAAACTGTTTTTT. The variable domain in full, completed from reference TRBV28 and TRBJ1-4, reads DVKVTQSSRYLVKRTGEKVFLECVQDMDHENMFWYRQDPGLGLRLIYFSYDVKMKEKGDIPEGYSVSREKKERFSLILESASTNQTSMYLCASSFRGSTNEKLFFGSGTQLSVL.

This rearrangement joins TRBV29-1 to TRBJ2-3; 8 nucleotides match TRBD2. Germline V gene lookup returns CDR1 SQVTM and CDR2 ANQGSEA. Trimming took 2 bases from V and 5 from J; bases not matched to a gene: 12. The CDR3 sequence is 16 residues long. The CDR3 loop reads CSVERAGARSGDTQYF. Here the CDR3 DNA reads TGCAGCGTTGAACGAGCGGGGGCCCGCAGTGGAGATACGCAGTATTTT.

Here the CDR3 DNA reads TGTGCCAGCAGAGACTTGAACACTGAAGCTTTCTTT. Translation gives CASRDLNTEAFF. The chain joins TRBV2 to TRBJ1-1, with unresolved D. The CDR3 extends over 12 amino acids. V was pared by 6 bases and J by 0 bases, with 5 bases between. Germline CDR1 SNHLY, CDR2 FYNNEI. The entire variable domain, with the rest obtained from reference TRBV2 and TRBJ1-1, is as follows: EPEVTQTPSHQVTQMGQEVILRCVPISNHLYFYWYRQILGQKVEFLVSFYNNEISEKSEIFDDQFSVERPDGSNFTLKIRSTKLEDSAMYFCASRDLNTEAFFGQGTRLTVV.

The sample holds one count of this clone. The CDR3: CASSFRQGANEKLFF. CDR3 DNA sequence: TGTGCCAGCAGCTTTCGGCAAGGGGCTAATGAAAAACTGTTTTTT. This chain joins TRBV5-4 and TRBJ1-4, with a tentative D call TRBD1 (5 bases). This CDR3 region has 15 residues. The germline V and J ends were trimmed by 2 bases and 3 bases, with 11 bases remaining between them. Germline values: CDR1 SGHNT, CDR2 YYREEE (reference sequence).

The genes are TRBV3-1 (or the pseudogene TRBV3-2) and TRBJ2-5; 12 nucleotides line up with TRBD2. CDR1 is LGHDT, CDR2 YNNKEL, per germline (reference sequence). This CDR3 comprises 15 residues. Trimming at V came to 6 bases and at J to 3 bases, leaving 5 bases not matched to a gene. The CDR3 spells CASSLAGGLKETQYF. For the CDR3, the DNA is TGTGCCAGCAGTCTAGCGGGGGGGCTGAAAGAGACCCAGTACTTC.

The chain has TRBV11-3 and TRBJ2-7; TRBD1 might be the D (5 bases). The germline V gene encodes CDR1 SGHNT and CDR2 YENEEA. With 2 bases removed from V and 6 bases from J, the gap between germline ends came to 11 bases. The CDR3 spans 13 residues. This chain's CDR3 is CASSLIREGEQYF. The DNA of the CDR3 is TGTGCCAGCAGCTTAATCAGGGAAGGCGAGCAGTACTTC.

The chain is built from TRBV5-1 and TRBJ1-1, with D maybe TRBD1 (5 bases). With 0 bases removed from V and 0 bases from J, the gap between germline ends came to 12 bases. Germline CDR1 and CDR2: SGHRS and YFSETQ. The CDR3 is made up of 16 amino acids. The CDR3 spells CASSLGVGALNTEAFF. The CDR3 DNA sequence: TGCGCCAGCAGCTTGGGAGTTGGGGCTTTGAACACTGAAGCTTTCTTT.

A single count supports this clone. The rearrangement uses TRBV10-2 and TRBJ1-1, with TRBD1 identical over 8 bases. Germline assignment: CDR1 WSHSY and CDR2 SAAADI. The length of the CDR3 is 14 residues. The trim removed 6 bases at V and 8 bases at J, leaving 11 bases unmatched. Here the CDR3 DNA reads TGCGCCAGCAGGCCCGGACAGGGCTACTTCGAAGCTTTCTTT. This encodes CASRPGQGYFEAFF.

At least ten counts were recorded for this clone. The CDR3, as DNA: TGTGCCAGCAGCTTAGCCCCAGGGACTTGGGGCAACGTCCTGACTTTC. Its translation is CASSLAPGTWGNVLTF. V and J are TRBV7-8 and TRBJ2-6; tentatively, D is TRBD2 (6 bases). CDR3 length: 16 residues. Germline loops: CDR1 SGHVS, CDR2 FQNEAQ. V lost 0 bases and J lost 9, with 15 bases in between.

The chain carries TRBV3-1 (or the pseudogene TRBV3-2) and TRBJ2-2, with a weak D call TRBD1 (5 bases). The length of the CDR3 is 16 residues. Trimming took 1 base from V and 5 from J, leaving 14 bases between them. Germline V gene data show CDR1 as LGHDT and CDR2 as YNNKEL (reference sequence). CDR3 coding DNA: TGTGCCAGCAGCCAAGGCCAGGGATTTCGGACCGGGGAGCTGTTTTTT. As protein: CASSQGQGFRTGELFF.

This CDR3 is CASSIGLGQFREAFF. In nucleotides, the CDR3 is TGTGCCAGTAGTATAGGATTAGGACAGTTCAGGGAAGCTTTCTTT. The chain employs TRBV19 and TRBJ1-1; possible D gene TRBD1, 6 bases. CDR1 and CDR2 (germline): LNHDA, SQIVND (reference sequence). There are 15 residues in the CDR3. Trimming pared 1 base from V and 8 bases from J, leaving 17 bases between. The variable domain in full, completed from reference TRBV19 and TRBJ1-1, reads DGGITQSPKYLFRKEGQNVTLSCEQNLNHDAMYWYRQDPGQGLRLIYYSQIVNDFQKGDIAEGYSVSREKKESFPLTVTSAQKNPTAFYLCASSIGLGQFREAFFGQGTRLTVV.

This clone was seen only a few times. In DNA form, the CDR3 reads TGTGCCGGGACTAGTAAGGCCGGTGAGCAGTTCTTC. This sequence encodes CAGTSKAGEQFF. The rearrangement uses TRBV11-2 and TRBJ2-1; 8 bases fit TRBD2. This CDR3 contains 12 residues. Germline CDR1 SGHAT, CDR2 FQNNGV. The ends lost 11 bases at V and 9 bases at J; junction bases unmatched: 9. The variable domain in full, with the rest retrieved from reference TRBV11-2 and TRBJ2-1, is EAGVAQSPRYKIIEKRQSVAFWCNPISGHATLYWYQQILGQGPKLLIQFQNNGVVDDSQLPKDRFSAERLKGVDSTLKIQPAKLEDSAVYLCAGTSKAGEQFFGPGTRLTVL.

This chain uses TRBV3-1 (or the pseudogene TRBV3-2) with TRBJ2-1; D possibly corresponds to TRBD1 (6 bases). V shed 2 bases and J shed 5 bases, with 10 bases lying between them. CDR1 and CDR2 from the germline V gene are LGHDT and YNNKEL (reference sequence). This CDR3 spans 14 amino acids. CDR3 nucleotide sequence: TGTGCCAGCAGCCAACCCACAGGGAACAATGAGCAGTTCTTC. This gives the protein CASSQPTGNNEQFF.

The rearrangement links TRBV12-2 to TRBJ1-5. TRBV12-2 is designated a pseudogene. The CDR3 runs 20 residues. The CDR3 loop reads CASRLGVVRSAPHIAQPQHF. The CDR3 DNA reads TGTGCAAGTCGCTTAGGGGTGGTCCGGTCGGCCCCACACATAGCGCAGCCCCAGCATTTT.

The rearrangement joins TRBV19 to TRBJ1-2; 10 positions match TRBD1. V dropped 3 bases and J dropped 5; count of bases not matched to a gene: 9. This CDR3 is built from 16 residues. Germline V gene lookup returns CDR1 LNHDA and CDR2 SQIVND (reference sequence). In nucleotides, the CDR3 is TGTGCCAGTAGTATCCTTAAGACAGGGGGCGCATATGGCTACACCTTC. It is translated as CASSILKTGGAYGYTF.

J is TRBJ2-3 and V is TRBV5-1, with 9 bases aligning to TRBD2. The CDR3 is 16 amino acids. The germline gives CDR1 SGHRS, CDR2 YFSETQ. J gave up 1 base and V 3 bases, and 6 bases lay outside the gene matches. The CDR3 loop is CASSYLAGSGTDTQYF. In nucleotides, the CDR3 is TGCGCCAGCAGCTACCTAGCGGGGTCTGGCACAGATACGCAGTATTTT.

A few counts support this clone. V usage is TRBV10-2 and J usage is TRBJ2-2; 8 bases map to TRBD2. V was clipped by 6 bases and J by 0 bases; unmatched bases: 9. Germline CDR1 WSHSY, CDR2 SAAADI. The CDR3 runs 17 residues. The CDR3 region is CASRGIGSGANTGELFF. In nucleotides, the CDR3 is TGCGCCAGCAGGGGGATCGGTAGCGGGGCGAACACCGGGGAGCTGTTTTTT.

The chain is built from TRBV5-1 and TRBJ2-3, with D maybe TRBD1 (5 bases). The CDR3 length is 15 residues. In germline, CDR1 is SGHRS, CDR2 YFSETQ. Trimming took 2 bases from V and 0 from J, leaving 10 bases between them. The CDR3, as DNA: TGCGCCAGCAGCTTAACAGGCTATAGCACAGATACGCAGTATTTT. Its translation: CASSLTGYSTDTQYF.

This clone is a singleton in its sample. The junction departs from the called germline gene at one end, perhaps through a read error. V gene TRBV7-9 combines with J gene TRBJ2-5; 13 nucleotides line up with TRBD2. The CDR3 has 13 amino acids. Germline CDR1 reads SEHNR; CDR2 reads FQNEAQ (reference sequence). The CDR3, as DNA: TGTGCCAGCAGCTTAGAGACTAGCGGGGGGCCAGACTTC. Translation gives CASSLETSGGPDF.

The chain recombines TRBV7-9 with TRBJ1-2; 7 positions agree with TRBD1. The trim removed 2 bases at V and 4 bases at J, leaving 7 bases unmatched. The CDR3 contains 15 residues. The V gene's germline CDR1 is SEHNR and CDR2 FQNEAQ (reference sequence). The CDR3 loop reads CASSLSRQGFYGYTF. Written as DNA, the CDR3 is TGTGCCAGCAGCTTATCGAGACAGGGATTCTATGGCTACACCTTC.

The gene calls are TRBV5-6 and TRBJ2-7, with a weak D call TRBD1 (5 bases). Germline CDR1 reads SGHDT; CDR2 reads YYEEEE. The CDR3 runs 15 residues. The V gene lost 0 bases and the J gene lost 6 bases, with 16 bases spanning the gap. The CDR3 sequence: CASSLGRAGRGEQYF. The CDR3 DNA follows: TGTGCCAGCAGCTTGGGCAGGGCAGGACGAGGCGAGCAGTACTTC.

V usage is TRBV5-5 and J usage is TRBJ2-1, with 7 bases matching TRBD2. Germline lookup yields CDR1 SGHKS and CDR2 YYEKEE (reference sequence). This CDR3 comprises 15 residues. With 1 base clipped from V and 4 bases from J, the junction kept 5 bases outside the gene matches. The CDR3 DNA follows: TGTGCCAGCAGCTTGACGGCGGGGGAATACAATGAGCAGTTCTTC. Translated, it gives CASSLTAGEYNEQFF.

The chain couples TRBV24-1 to TRBJ1-5; the D gene is possibly TRBD1 (6 bases). The CDR3 sequence is 14 residues long. V dropped 5 bases and J dropped 7 bases, with 14 bases sitting between them. The germline V gene encodes CDR1 KGHDR and CDR2 SFDVKD. In nucleotides, the CDR3 is TGTGCCACCAGTGCCCCGGGAGGGGGGCAGCCCCAGCATTTT. Encoded protein: CATSAPGGGQPQHF.

The chain uses TRBV5-1 and TRBJ2-1; 7 bases line up with TRBD2. The CDR3 contains 16 residues. The V and J ends lost 5 bases and 3 bases, in that order; junction bases with no gene match: 11. CDR1 SGHRS and CDR2 YFSETQ come from the germline V gene. The CDR3 sequence is CASRSSGTIFYNEQFF. CDR3 sequence (DNA): TGCGCCAGCAGGTCCTCCGGGACTATCTTCTACAATGAGCAGTTCTTC.

V gene TRBV19 combines with J gene TRBJ2-2, with D possibly TRBD2 on 6 matching bases. From germline, CDR1 is LNHDA and CDR2 SQIVND (reference sequence). Trimming left V 5 bases short and J 0 bases short, with 13 bases between. The CDR3 consists of 16 residues. The CDR3 reads CASSGEGGANTGELFF. CDR3 DNA sequence: TGTGCCAGTAGTGGGGAAGGAGGGGCGAACACCGGGGAGCTGTTTTTT.

The chain combines TRBV3-1 (or the pseudogene TRBV3-2) with TRBJ2-2; TRBD1 matches 7 bases. The J segment lost 7 bases and the V segment lost 1 base, leaving 9 bases of the junction unmatched. The CDR3 spans 16 residues. CDR1 is LGHDT and CDR2 is YNNKEL in the germline V gene (reference sequence). CDR3 bases: TGTGCCAGCAGCCAAGTCCTCACTACAGGGGACGGGGAGCTGTTTTTT. As protein: CASSQVLTTGDGELFF.